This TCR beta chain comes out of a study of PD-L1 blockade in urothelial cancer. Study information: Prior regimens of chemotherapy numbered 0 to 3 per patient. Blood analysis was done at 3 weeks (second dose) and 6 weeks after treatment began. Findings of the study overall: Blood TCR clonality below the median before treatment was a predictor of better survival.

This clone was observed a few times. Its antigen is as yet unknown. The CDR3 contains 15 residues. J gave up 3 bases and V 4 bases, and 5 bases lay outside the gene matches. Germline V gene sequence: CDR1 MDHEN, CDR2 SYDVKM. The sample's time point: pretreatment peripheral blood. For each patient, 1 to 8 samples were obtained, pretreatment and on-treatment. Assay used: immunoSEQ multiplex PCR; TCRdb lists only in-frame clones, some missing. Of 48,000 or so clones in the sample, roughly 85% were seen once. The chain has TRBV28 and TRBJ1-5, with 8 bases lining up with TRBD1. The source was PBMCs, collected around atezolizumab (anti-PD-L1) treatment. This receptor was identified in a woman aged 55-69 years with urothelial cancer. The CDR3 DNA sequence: TGTGCCAGCAGTTCGGGACAGGCTCTCAATCAGCCCCAGCATTTT. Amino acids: CASSSGQALNQPQHF.